This is a list of T cell receptor beta chains from one sample in a study of T-cell reconstitution after alpha-beta-depleted transplantation in children. TCRdb analysed the PCR reads with MiXCR anew, one entry per CDR3 protein. The profile covers some 500,000 distinct CDR3 sequences, with 30% to 35% appearing a single time and 2% to 2.5% taken by the ten largest. The source was PBMCs from the stem cell graft donor, collected from the stem cell graft. The source of these receptors is a human donor who donated a stem cell graft to a child with aplastic anemia. CDR3s include the opening cysteine and the closing phenylalanine or tryptophan. A D gene is named only where the DNA matches it firmly. Clone size is shown for a subset of rows, as once, few, many or a class of expanded clone.

J	size	D	V	CDR3	DNA
TRBJ2-7	NA	NA	TRBV28	CASSFAEGSYEQYF	TGTGCCAGCAGTTTCGCGGAGGGTTCCTACGAGCAGTACTTC
TRBJ2-3	NA	NA	TRBV20-1	CSARDEEAGLAQYF	TGCAGTGCTAGAGATGAGGAGGCAGGTTTGGCGCAGTATTTT
TRBJ2-1	NA	NA	TRBV7-2	CASSHPPLPEQFF	TGTGCCAGCAGCCATCCTCCCTTACCTGAGCAGTTCTTC
TRBJ2-1	few	TRBD2	TRBV7-6	CASSSVGREAYNEQFF	TGTGCCAGCAGCTCTGTGGGGCGGGAGGCCTACAATGAGCAGTTCTTC
TRBJ2-3	NA	NA	TRBV4-3	CASSQGTTSTDTQYF	TGCGCCAGCAGCCAAGGGACTACAAGCACAGATACGCAGTATTTT
TRBJ2-2	NA	TRBD1	TRBV10-3	CATHRGNTGELFF	TGTGCCACCCACAGGGGGAACACCGGGGAGCTGTTTTTT
TRBJ2-1	few	TRBD2	TRBV5-1	CASSALGAGVGNEQFF	TGCGCCAGCAGCGCCTTGGGAGCGGGAGTAGGCAATGAGCAGTTCTTC
TRBJ2-1	NA	TRBD2	TRBV11-2	CASSPRGLAGGISYNEQFF	TGTGCCAGCAGCCCCCGGGGACTAGCGGGAGGAATTTCCTACAATGAGCAGTTCTTC
TRBJ2-1	NA	NA	TRBV29-1	CSVEGQESSYNEQFF	TGCAGCGTTGAAGGGCAGGAGAGCTCCTACAATGAGCAGTTCTTC
TRBJ1-3	NA	TRBD1	TRBV12-3/TRBV12-4	CASSLRQGPGNTIYF	TGTGCCAGCAGTTTACGACAGGGGCCTGGAAACACCATATATTTT
TRBJ1-1	NA	NA	TRBV4-3	CASSQDSRGLNTEAFF	TGCGCCAGCAGCCAAGATTCCAGGGGCCTGAACACTGAAGCTTTCTTT
TRBJ2-1	few	NA	TRBV12-3/TRBV12-4	CASSLARGTNVEQFF	TGTGCCAGCAGTTTAGCCAGGGGAACCAATGTTGAGCAGTTCTTC
TRBJ2-3	NA	NA	TRBV20-1	CSPKPGGGRTDTQYF	TGCAGTCCCAAGCCTGGGGGGGGGCGCACAGATACGCAGTATTTT
TRBJ2-2	NA	NA	TRBV9	CASRVDGHTGELFF	TGTGCCAGCAGAGTGGACGGTCACACCGGGGAGCTGTTTTTT
TRBJ2-7	NA	NA	TRBV7-2	CASSLKGKGFEQYF	TGTGCCAGCAGCTTAAAGGGGAAAGGTTTCGAGCAGTACTTC
TRBJ2-5	NA	NA	TRBV7-8	CASSQERFMGLQETQYF	TGTGCCAGCAGTCAAGAACGCTTTATGGGCTTACAAGAGACCCAGTACTTC
TRBJ2-5	NA	NA	TRBV20-1	CSATGGVWETQYF	TGCAGTGCGACCGGGGGAGTGTGGGAGACCCAGTACTTC
TRBJ2-2	once	NA	TRBV30	CAWSGTKKTGELFF	TGTGCCTGGTCCGGGACAAAGAAAACCGGGGAGCTGTTTTTT
TRBJ2-7	NA	NA	TRBV29-1	CSVAGRSYYEQYF	TGCAGCGTTGCCGGACGGAGTTACTACGAGCAGTACTTC
TRBJ2-1	few	TRBD2	TRBV11-3	CASSLGGAGGANEQFF	TGTGCCAGCAGCCTCGGTGGAGCGGGAGGCGCGAATGAGCAGTTCTTC
TRBJ2-2	NA	NA	TRBV7-3	CASSLSVAGELFF	TGTGCCAGCAGCTTATCGGTGGCCGGGGAGCTGTTTTTT
TRBJ1-1	NA	NA	TRBV5-5	CASSPGPTGNTEAFF	TGTGCCAGCAGCCCGGGGCCCACAGGTAACACTGAAGCTTTCTTT
TRBJ1-2	NA	TRBD1	TRBV30	CAWSHLFPDRGFNYGYTF	TGTGCCTGGAGTCATCTGTTCCCGGACAGGGGATTTAACTATGGCTACACCTTC
TRBJ1-1	NA	NA	TRBV4-1	CASSPHAGPNTEAFF	TGCGCCAGCAGCCCCCACGCTGGGCCGAACACTGAAGCTTTCTTT
TRBJ2-3	few	NA	TRBV7-6	CASSLAAGPDTQYF	TGTGCCAGCAGCTTAGCGGCGGGCCCAGATACGCAGTATTTT
TRBJ2-5	NA	NA	TRBV6-2/TRBV6-3	CASSYLRRMTETQYF	TGTGCCAGCAGTTACTTGAGGAGGATGACGGAGACCCAGTACTTC
TRBJ1-5	few	NA	TRBV7-2	CASSLARANNQPQHF	TGTGCCAGCAGCTTAGCCAGGGCAAACAATCAGCCCCAGCATTTT
TRBJ2-5	few	NA	TRBV24-1	CATSELTGTQYF	TGTGCCACCAGTGAACTGACAGGGACCCAGTACTTC
TRBJ2-2	once	TRBD1	TRBV28	CASSLGTGGYGELFF	TGTGCCAGCAGTTTGGGGACAGGGGGCTATGGGGAGCTGTTTTTT
TRBJ2-5	few	NA	TRBV29-1	CSALEETQYF	TGCAGCGCCCTCGAAGAGACCCAGTACTTC
TRBJ1-5	NA	NA	TRBV6-1	CASSPIDGGLGQPQHF	TGTGCCAGCAGCCCTATAGACGGGGGTTTAGGTCAGCCCCAGCATTTT
TRBJ1-2	many	NA	TRBV5-1	CASSLTQGWNYGYTF	TGCGCCAGCAGCTTGACCCAGGGGTGGAACTATGGCTACACCTTC
TRBJ1-2	NA	NA	TRBV30	CAWRQGPFYGYTF	TGTGCCTGGCGTCAGGGGCCCTTCTATGGCTACACCTTC
TRBJ1-6	NA	NA	TRBV7-2	CASSLAPGRTADNSPLHF	TGTGCCAGCAGCTTAGCCCCCGGTAGAACAGCGGATAATTCACCCCTCCACTTT
TRBJ2-6	NA	NA	TRBV20-1	CSARVAEQTNVLTF	TGCAGTGCTAGAGTGGCAGAACAAACCAACGTCCTGACTTTC
TRBJ1-2	few	NA	TRBV2	CASSVFREGYTF	TGTGCCAGCAGTGTCTTCAGGGAAGGCTACACCTTC
TRBJ2-3	NA	NA	TRBV9	CASSQQSSTDTQYF	TGTGCCAGCAGCCAACAATCTAGCACAGATACGCAGTATTTT
TRBJ2-5	NA	NA	TRBV28	CASSLSQGIIETQYF	TGTGCCAGCAGTTTATCACAGGGTATCATCGAGACCCAGTACTTC
TRBJ2-1	few	NA	TRBV28	CASSPPLTRMYNEQFF	TGTGCCAGCAGTCCTCCCTTGACTAGGATGTACAATGAGCAGTTCTTC
TRBJ2-2	NA	NA	TRBV19	CASSTRTGTGELFF	TGTGCCAGTAGTACAAGGACCGGGACCGGGGAGCTGTTTTTT